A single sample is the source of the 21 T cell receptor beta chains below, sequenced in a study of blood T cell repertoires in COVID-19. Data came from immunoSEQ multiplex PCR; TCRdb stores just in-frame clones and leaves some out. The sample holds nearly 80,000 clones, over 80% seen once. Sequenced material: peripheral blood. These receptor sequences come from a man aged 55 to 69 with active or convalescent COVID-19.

CDR3 sequence (DNA): TGTGCCAGCAGTGAATATGGCAGGCGTCTCGAAGCTTTCTTT. This codes for CASSEYGRRLEAFF. The genes are TRBV25-1 and TRBJ1-1; D remains ambiguous. The CDR3 has 14 residues. The V and J ends lost 0 bases and 8 bases respectively, with 13 bases between them. Germline values: CDR1 MGHDK, CDR2 SYGVNS.

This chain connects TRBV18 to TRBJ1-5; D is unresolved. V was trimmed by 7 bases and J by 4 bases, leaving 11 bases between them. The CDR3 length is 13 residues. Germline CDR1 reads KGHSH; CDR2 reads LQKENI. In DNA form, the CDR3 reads TGTGCCAGCTGCGGGAACGAGAATCAGCCCCAGCATTTT. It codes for CASCGNENQPQHF.

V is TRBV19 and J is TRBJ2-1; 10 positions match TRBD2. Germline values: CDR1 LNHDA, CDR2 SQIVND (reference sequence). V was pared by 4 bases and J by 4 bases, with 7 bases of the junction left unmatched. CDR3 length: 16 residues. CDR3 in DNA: TGTGCCAGTAGTACTTACGGACTAGCGGAGTACAATGAGCAGTTCTTC. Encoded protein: CASSTYGLAEYNEQFF.

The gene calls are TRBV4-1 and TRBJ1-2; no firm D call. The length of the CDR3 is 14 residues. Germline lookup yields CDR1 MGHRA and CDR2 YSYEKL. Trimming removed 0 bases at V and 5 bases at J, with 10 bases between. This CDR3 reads CASSQDSGSYGYTF. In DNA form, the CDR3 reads TGCGCCAGCAGCCAAGACAGTGGCTCGTATGGCTACACCTTC.

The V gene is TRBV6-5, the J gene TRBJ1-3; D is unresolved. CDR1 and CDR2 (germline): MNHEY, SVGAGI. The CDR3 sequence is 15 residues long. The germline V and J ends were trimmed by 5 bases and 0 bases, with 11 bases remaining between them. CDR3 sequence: CASSSYSSSGNTIYF. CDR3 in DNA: TGTGCCAGCAGTAGCTACAGCAGCTCTGGAAACACCATATATTTT.

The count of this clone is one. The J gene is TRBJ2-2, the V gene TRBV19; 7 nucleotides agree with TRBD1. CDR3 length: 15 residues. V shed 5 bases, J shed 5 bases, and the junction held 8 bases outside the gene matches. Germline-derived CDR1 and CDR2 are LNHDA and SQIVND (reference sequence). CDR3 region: CASSATGAWTGELFF. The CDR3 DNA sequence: TGTGCCAGTAGTGCCACAGGGGCTTGGACCGGGGAGCTGTTTTTT.

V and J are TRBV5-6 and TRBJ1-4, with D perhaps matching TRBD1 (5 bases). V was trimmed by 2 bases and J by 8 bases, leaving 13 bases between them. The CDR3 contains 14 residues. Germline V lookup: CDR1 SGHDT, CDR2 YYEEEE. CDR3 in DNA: TGTGCCAGCAGCTTCGCGGGACCAAAGGAAAAACTGTTTTTT. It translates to CASSFAGPKEKLFF.

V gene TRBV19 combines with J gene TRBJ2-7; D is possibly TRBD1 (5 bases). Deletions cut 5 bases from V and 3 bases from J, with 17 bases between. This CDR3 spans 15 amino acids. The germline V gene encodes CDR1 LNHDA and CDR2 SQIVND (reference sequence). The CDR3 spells CASSSTRVVGYEQYF. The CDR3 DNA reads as TGTGCCAGTAGTTCCACCAGGGTCGTGGGCTACGAGCAGTACTTC.

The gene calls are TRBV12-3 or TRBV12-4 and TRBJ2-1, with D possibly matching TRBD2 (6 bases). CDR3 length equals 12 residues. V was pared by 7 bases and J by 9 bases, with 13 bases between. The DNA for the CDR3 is TGTGCCAGCAAGTATGGGGGGATTGAGCAGTTCTTC. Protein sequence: CASKYGGIEQFF.

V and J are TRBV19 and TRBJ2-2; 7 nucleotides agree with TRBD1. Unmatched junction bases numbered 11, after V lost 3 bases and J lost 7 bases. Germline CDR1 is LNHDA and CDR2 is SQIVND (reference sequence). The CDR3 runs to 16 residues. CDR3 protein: CASSIHRQGSGGELFF. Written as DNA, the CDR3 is TGTGCCAGTAGTATCCATCGACAGGGTAGTGGCGGGGAGCTGTTTTTT.

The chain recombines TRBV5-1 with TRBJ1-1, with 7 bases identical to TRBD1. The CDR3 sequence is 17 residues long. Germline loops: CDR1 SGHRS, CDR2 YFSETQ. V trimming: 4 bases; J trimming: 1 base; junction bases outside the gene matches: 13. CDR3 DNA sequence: TGCGCCAGCAGCCCCCAGGGGGGCAGGTCCCGGAACACTGAAGCTTTCTTT. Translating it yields CASSPQGGRSRNTEAFF.

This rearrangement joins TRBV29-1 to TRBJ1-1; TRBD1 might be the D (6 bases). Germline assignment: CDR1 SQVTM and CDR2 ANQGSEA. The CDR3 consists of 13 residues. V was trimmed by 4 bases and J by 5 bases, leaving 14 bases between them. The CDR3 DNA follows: TGCAGCGTTGGAGCACAGGGTAGAACTGAAGCTTTCTTT. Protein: CSVGAQGRTEAFF.

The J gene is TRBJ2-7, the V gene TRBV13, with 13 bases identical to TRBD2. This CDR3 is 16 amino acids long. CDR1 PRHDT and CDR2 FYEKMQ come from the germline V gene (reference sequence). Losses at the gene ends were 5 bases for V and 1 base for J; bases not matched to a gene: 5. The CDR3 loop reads CASSPGTSGVSYEQYF. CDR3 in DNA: TGTGCCAGCAGCCCTGGGACTAGCGGGGTTTCCTACGAGCAGTACTTC.

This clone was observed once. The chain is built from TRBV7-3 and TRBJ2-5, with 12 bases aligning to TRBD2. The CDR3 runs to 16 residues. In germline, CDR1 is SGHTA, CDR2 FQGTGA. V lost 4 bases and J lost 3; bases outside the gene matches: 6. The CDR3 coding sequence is TGTGCCAGCAGCTATACTAGCGGGGGGTCAAAAGAGACCCAGTACTTC. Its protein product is CASSYTSGGSKETQYF.

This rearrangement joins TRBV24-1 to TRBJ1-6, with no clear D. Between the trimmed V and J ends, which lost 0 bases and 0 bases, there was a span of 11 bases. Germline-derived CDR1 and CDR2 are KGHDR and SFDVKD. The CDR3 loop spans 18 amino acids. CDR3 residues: CATSDLLHSSSYNSPLHF. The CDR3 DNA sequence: TGTGCCACCAGTGATTTGTTGCACTCGAGCTCCTATAATTCACCCCTCCACTTT.

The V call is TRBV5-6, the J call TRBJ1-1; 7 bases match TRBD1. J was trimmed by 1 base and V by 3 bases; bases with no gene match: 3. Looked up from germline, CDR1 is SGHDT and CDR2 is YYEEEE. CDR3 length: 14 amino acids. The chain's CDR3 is CASSSGQWNTEAFF. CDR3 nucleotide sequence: TGTGCCAGCAGCTCGGGACAGTGGAACACTGAAGCTTTCTTT.

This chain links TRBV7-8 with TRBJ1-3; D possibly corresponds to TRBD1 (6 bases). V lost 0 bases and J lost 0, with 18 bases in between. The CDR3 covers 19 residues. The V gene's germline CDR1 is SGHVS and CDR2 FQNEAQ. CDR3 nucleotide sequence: TGTGCCAGCAGCTTAGCGCTTTTGGGACAAGCAAACTCTGGAAACACCATATATTTT. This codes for CASSLALLGQANSGNTIYF.

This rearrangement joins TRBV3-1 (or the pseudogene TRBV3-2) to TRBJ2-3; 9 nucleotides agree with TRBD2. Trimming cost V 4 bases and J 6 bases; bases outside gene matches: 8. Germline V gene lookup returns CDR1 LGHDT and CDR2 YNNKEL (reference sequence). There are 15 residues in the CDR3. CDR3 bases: TGTGCCAGCAGCCGTTTTTGCGGGGGGGCGGATACGCAGTATTTT. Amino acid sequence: CASSRFCGGADTQYF.

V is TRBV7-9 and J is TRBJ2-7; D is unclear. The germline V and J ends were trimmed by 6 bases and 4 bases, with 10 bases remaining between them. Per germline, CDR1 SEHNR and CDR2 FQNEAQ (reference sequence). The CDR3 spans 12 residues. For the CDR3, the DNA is TGTGCCAGCAGGGGTAGCTTTTACGAGCAGTACTTC. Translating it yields CASRGSFYEQYF.

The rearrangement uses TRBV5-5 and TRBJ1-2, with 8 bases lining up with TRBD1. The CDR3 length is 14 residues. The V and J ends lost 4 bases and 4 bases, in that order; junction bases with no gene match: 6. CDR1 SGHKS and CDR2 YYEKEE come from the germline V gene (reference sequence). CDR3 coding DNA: TGTGCCAGCAGCCAGCAGACAGGGGTCTATGGCTACACCTTC. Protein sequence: CASSQQTGVYGYTF.

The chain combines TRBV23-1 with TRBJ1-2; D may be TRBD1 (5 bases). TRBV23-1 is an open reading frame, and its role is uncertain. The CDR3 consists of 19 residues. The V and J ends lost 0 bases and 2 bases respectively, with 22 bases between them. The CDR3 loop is CASSQSRRGDREHNYGYTF. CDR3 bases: TGCGCCAGCAGTCAATCTCGCCGCGGGGACCGGGAGCACAACTATGGCTACACCTTC.